These 7 T cell receptor beta chains were sequenced from one sample in a study of blood T cell repertoires in COVID-19. Measured with immunoSEQ multiplex PCR; TCRdb has only the in-frame clones, and not every one. This sample has nearly 350,000 clones, with more than 75% found just once. The specimen was peripheral blood. These receptors came from a woman aged 18 to 35 who had recovered from COVID-19.

V usage is TRBV19 and J usage is TRBJ1-2; D is uncertain. Per the germline V gene, CDR1 is LNHDA and CDR2 is SQIVND (reference sequence). V was cut by 3 bases and J by 7 bases, with 15 bases left in between. The CDR3 has 14 amino acids. The CDR3 region is CASSIAGRGGGYTF. CDR3 sequence (DNA): TGTGCCAGTAGTATTGCGGGCAGAGGAGGTGGCTACACCTTC.

This clone was seen just once. This chain links TRBV27 with TRBJ2-2, with D perhaps matching TRBD1 (6 bases). Germline lookup yields CDR1 MNHEY and CDR2 SMNVEV (reference sequence). The V end was cut by 5 bases, the J end by 3 bases, with 16 bases between. CDR3 length equals 16 residues. The CDR3 DNA sequence: TGTGCCAGCAGTAAACCGACAGGTTGGGACACCGGGGAGCTGTTTTTT. The encoded protein is CASSKPTGWDTGELFF.

This chain links TRBV3-1 (or the pseudogene TRBV3-2) with TRBJ2-2; weak D call: TRBD1 (5 bases). The CDR3 totals 14 residues. The germline CDR1 and CDR2 sequences are LGHDT and YNNKEL (reference sequence). Trimming shortened V by 2 bases and J by 4 bases, and 8 bases separated the two germline ends. CDR3 loop: CASSQWQGTGELFF. CDR3 nucleotide sequence: TGTGCCAGCAGCCAATGGCAGGGCACCGGGGAGCTGTTTTTT.

In this sample, this clone turned up once. The genes are TRBV7-2 and TRBJ1-5; D might be TRBD1 (6 bases). The CDR3 is made up of 16 amino acids. V lost 0 bases and J lost 4, with 13 bases in between. CDR1 is SGHTA and CDR2 is FQGNSA in the germline V gene. For the CDR3, the DNA is TGTGCCAGCAGCTTAGCGCTCTTGCAGGGGAATCAGCCCCAGCATTTT. This codes for CASSLALLQGNQPQHF.

The V and J genes are TRBV3-1 (or the pseudogene TRBV3-2) and TRBJ2-1; tentatively, D is TRBD2 (5 bases). V was trimmed by 8 bases and J by 6 bases, leaving 17 bases between them. Germline CDR1 LGHDT, CDR2 YNNKEL (reference sequence). This CDR3 region has 14 residues. The CDR3 reads CASADNGVINEQFF. CDR3 bases: TGTGCCAGCGCGGATAACGGGGTCATCAATGAGCAGTTCTTC.

The chain joins TRBV24-1 to TRBJ2-2; 9 nucleotides match TRBD1. After removal of 3 bases from V and 7 bases from J, the junction contained 5 bases not matched to a gene. This CDR3 comprises 15 residues. Germline V gene sequence: CDR1 KGHDR, CDR2 SFDVKD. This chain's CDR3 is CATSDPGQGVGELFF. CDR3 nucleotide sequence: TGTGCCACCAGTGATCCGGGACAGGGCGTCGGGGAGCTGTTTTTT.

The chain is built from TRBV19 and TRBJ1-5; possibly TRBD1 for D (6 bases). This CDR3 is built from 14 residues. CDR1 and CDR2 (germline): LNHDA, SQIVND (reference sequence). V shed 4 bases and J shed 4 bases, with 11 bases lying between them. The CDR3 loop is CASSTYRANQPQHF. The CDR3 coding sequence is TGTGCCAGTAGTACGTACAGGGCAAATCAGCCCCAGCATTTT. The entire variable domain, with the rest obtained from reference TRBV19 and TRBJ1-5, is as follows: DGGITQSPKYLFRKEGQNVTLSCEQNLNHDAMYWYRQDPGQGLRLIYYSQIVNDFQKGDIAEGYSVSREKKESFPLTVTSAQKNPTAFYLCASSTYRANQPQHFGDGTRLSIL.